A single sample is the source of the 29 T cell receptor beta chains below, sequenced in a study of OX40 agonist ivuxolimab in advanced cancers. The table came from immunoSEQ multiplex PCR; TCRdb's copy has only in-frame clones and leaves some out. The profile shows tens of thousands of clones, 86% of them singletons. This material consisted of CD4+ or CD8+ T cells sorted from blood, taken in a trial of the OX40 agonist ivuxolimab. These receptors originate from an adult with an advanced solid tumor such as melanoma, head and neck, liver or kidney cancer.

The V call is TRBV10-2, the J call TRBJ2-1, with D maybe TRBD2 (7 bases). Germline V CDR1 and CDR2: WSHSY, SAAADI. The length of the CDR3 is 12 residues. V lost 8 bases to trimming and J lost 9 bases, with 14 bases between them. CDR3 protein: CASEGGPGEQFF. The CDR3 DNA is TGCGCCAGCGAGGGGGGGCCGGGTGAGCAGTTCTTC.

The chain combines TRBV29-1 with TRBJ2-7; perhaps TRBD1 as D (6 bases). V was trimmed by 6 bases and J by 3 bases, leaving 15 bases between them. Per germline, CDR1 SQVTM and CDR2 ANQGSEA. The CDR3 is 13 residues long. The DNA of the CDR3 is TGCAGCGTCAGGACAGATCGTCGCTACGAGCAGTACTTC. This translates into CSVRTDRRYEQYF.

Turning to this clone: This sample includes further DNA sequences coding for the same CDR3. The rearrangement joins TRBV11-2 to TRBJ2-3; D is perhaps TRBD1 (6 bases). The CDR3 loop spans 17 amino acids. Trimming left V 2 bases short and J 3 bases short, with 18 bases between. The germline V gene encodes CDR1 SGHAT and CDR2 FQNNGV. CDR3 nucleotides: TGTGCCAGCAGCTTATCGGGTGCAGGGGCTAATACAGATACGCAGTATTTT. Its translation: CASSLSGAGANTDTQYF.

The chain combines TRBV27 with TRBJ2-7; D gene unclear. Trimming left V 5 bases short and J 2 bases short, with 13 bases between. Germline V lookup: CDR1 MNHEY, CDR2 SMNVEV (reference sequence). This CDR3 has 14 residues. Written as DNA, the CDR3 is TGTGCCAGCAGTCCAACGTTACCAGCCTACGAGCAGTACTTC. This encodes CASSPTLPAYEQYF.

This clone has a single count. The chain joins TRBV7-8 to TRBJ2-1, with 13 bases lining up with TRBD2. The junction had 2 bases not matched to a gene; V was cut back by 3 bases and J by 3 bases. The CDR3 extends over 16 amino acids. Germline lookup yields CDR1 SGHVS and CDR2 FQNEAQ. The DNA for the CDR3 is TGTGCCAGCAGCTTCGGGACTAGCGGGATCTACAATGAGCAGTTCTTC. This encodes CASSFGTSGIYNEQFF.

The rearrangement links TRBV11-3 to TRBJ2-7; D is ambiguous. CDR3 length: 15 residues. V was pared by 2 bases and J by 3 bases, with 14 bases between. CDR1 is SGHNT and CDR2 is YENEEA in the germline V gene. DNA of the CDR3: TGTGCCAGCAGCTTACTTCCCGGGCCCCGCTACGAGCAGTACTTC. It yields the protein CASSLLPGPRYEQYF.

The gene calls are TRBV4-2 and TRBJ1-1, with 9 bases identical to TRBD1. The CDR3 contains 15 residues. Losses at the gene ends were 0 bases for V and 6 bases for J; bases not matched to a gene: 5. Germline V gene data show CDR1 as LGHNA and CDR2 as YNFKEQ. Here the CDR3 reads CASSQDTGGASEAFF. CDR3 nucleotides: TGTGCCAGCAGCCAAGATACAGGGGGCGCGTCTGAAGCTTTCTTT.

The chain has TRBV7-9 and TRBJ1-3, with D perhaps TRBD1 (6 bases). V lost 3 bases and J lost 2, with 14 bases in between. The CDR3 runs 16 residues. CDR1 is SEHNR, CDR2 FQNEAQ, per germline (reference sequence). The CDR3 DNA is TGTGCCAGCAGCTTGGCGGAGTACAGGGCTGGAAACACCATATATTTT. Its protein product is CASSLAEYRAGNTIYF.

The V and J genes are TRBV5-1 and TRBJ2-7; tentatively, D is TRBD1 (5 bases). CDR3 length equals 14 residues. Germline CDR1 is SGHRS and CDR2 is YFSETQ. Trimming cost V 4 bases and J 3 bases, with 14 bases left between them. CDR3 region: CASSPGWVGYEQYF. The CDR3 DNA is TGCGCCAGCAGCCCAGGGTGGGTTGGCTACGAGCAGTACTTC.

The chain recombines TRBV10-2 with TRBJ2-4; 15 nucleotides line up with TRBD2. Losses at the gene ends were 6 bases for V and 0 bases for J; bases not matched to a gene: 6. CDR1 and CDR2 from the germline V gene are WSHSY and SAAADI. There are 18 residues in the CDR3. CDR3 nucleotide sequence: TGCGCCAGCAGCGGACTAGCGGGAGGGGGGGGAGCCAAAAACATTCAGTACTTC. Its translation: CASSGLAGGGGAKNIQYF.

V is TRBV10-3 and J is TRBJ2-7, with TRBD1 matching 8 bases. Germline values: CDR1 ENHRY, CDR2 SYGVKD. This CDR3 contains 14 residues. Trimming at V came to 6 bases and at J to 2 bases, leaving 6 bases not matched to a gene. CDR3 residues: CAIRTGATTYEQYF. In DNA form, the CDR3 reads TGTGCCATCAGGACAGGGGCTACTACCTACGAGCAGTACTTC.

The V and J genes are TRBV7-3 and TRBJ2-1; 13 positions match TRBD2. The V segment lost 3 bases and the J segment 7 bases; nucleotides outside the gene matches: 3. Germline assignment: CDR1 SGHTA and CDR2 FQGTGA. This CDR3 is 15 amino acids long. The CDR3 protein is CASSFTSGGVNEQFF. CDR3 DNA sequence: TGTGCCAGCAGCTTTACTAGCGGGGGGGTAAATGAGCAGTTCTTC.

The rearrangement uses TRBV18 and TRBJ1-2, with D possibly TRBD1 on 6 matching bases. Trimming took 4 bases from V and 6 from J, leaving 18 bases between them. The CDR3 has 15 amino acids. Germline CDR1 and CDR2: KGHSH and LQKENI. The CDR3 loop reads CASSRTGGGRNGYTF. The CDR3 nucleotides read TGTGCCAGCTCACGTACAGGCGGGGGGCGGAATGGCTACACCTTC.

DNA for the CDR3: TGTGCCACCAGCAGAGCCTCTGTTTTTACTAGCGGGATTGACGAGCAGTACTTC. Residues: CATSRASVFTSGIDEQYF. J is TRBJ2-7 and V is TRBV15, with 10 positions matching TRBD2. Germline V gene sequence: CDR1 LNHNV, CDR2 YYDKDF (reference sequence). V was pared by 1 base and J by 5 bases, with 14 bases of the junction left unmatched. This CDR3 has 18 amino acids.

This clone appeared once. The chain has TRBV15 and TRBJ2-7, with 8 bases identical to TRBD2. This CDR3 has 14 residues. Germline V CDR1 and CDR2: LNHNV, YYDKDF (reference sequence). Trimming removed 1 base from V and 4 bases from J; junction bases left unmatched: 3. CDR3: CATSRAGGAYEQYF. CDR3 DNA sequence: TGTGCCACCAGCAGAGCGGGAGGGGCTTACGAGCAGTACTTC.

The chain has TRBV28 and TRBJ2-7, with 7 bases identical to TRBD2. V lost 6 bases, J lost 4 bases, and 3 bases stayed unmatched. The CDR3 has 12 amino acids. Per the germline V gene, CDR1 is MDHEN and CDR2 is SYDVKM. Here the CDR3 reads CASSSGGYEQYF. The DNA for the CDR3 is TGTGCCAGCAGCTCCGGGGGGTACGAGCAGTACTTC.

This chain links TRBV7-3 with TRBJ2-3; possibly TRBD2 for D (5 bases). The CDR3 runs 16 residues. Looked up from germline, CDR1 is SGHTA and CDR2 is FQGTGA. Between the trimmed V and J ends, which lost 0 bases and 4 bases, there was a span of 14 bases. The CDR3 region is CASSLTSGMYADTQYF. CDR3 sequence (DNA): TGTGCCAGCAGCTTAACCTCCGGGATGTACGCAGATACGCAGTATTTT. Drawing the rest from reference TRBV7-3 and TRBJ2-3, the complete variable domain is GAGVSQTPSNKVTEKGKYVELRCDPISGHTALYWYRQSLGQGPEFLIYFQGTGAADDSGLPNDRFFAVRPEGSVSTLKIQRTERGDSAVYLCASSLTSGMYADTQYFGPGTRLTVL.

This chain uses TRBV6-5 with TRBJ2-7; D is ambiguous. Trimming took 0 bases from V and 0 from J, leaving 9 bases between them. The CDR3 has 15 amino acids. The V gene's germline CDR1 is MNHEY and CDR2 SVGAGI. The CDR3 DNA is TGTGCCAGCAGTTACTCAGGATACGGCTCCTACGAGCAGTACTTC. It is translated as CASSYSGYGSYEQYF.

This clone was seen only once. The genes are TRBV5-1 and TRBJ2-7; 7 nucleotides align to TRBD2. This CDR3 is built from 13 residues. With 4 bases clipped from V and 6 bases from J, the junction kept 7 bases outside the gene matches. Germline CDR1 is SGHRS and CDR2 is YFSETQ. The CDR3 here is CASSPWEGIEQYF. CDR3 nucleotide sequence: TGCGCCAGCAGCCCCTGGGAGGGGATCGAGCAGTACTTC.

The chain links TRBV10-3 to TRBJ2-3; D perhaps matches TRBD2 (6 bases). From germline, CDR1 is ENHRY and CDR2 SYGVKD. There are 16 residues in the CDR3. The V gene lost 2 bases and the J gene lost 5 bases, with 17 bases spanning the gap. The CDR3 DNA follows: TGTGCCATCAGTGAGGCGGCTGGAGGGCAGGGAGATACGCAGTATTTT. Protein sequence: CAISEAAGGQGDTQYF.

The chain is built from TRBV7-8 and TRBJ2-7, with 12 bases aligning to TRBD1. This CDR3 contains 18 residues. Germline V gene data show CDR1 as SGHVS and CDR2 as FQNEAQ. J lost 4 bases, V lost 1 base, and 11 bases had no gene match. In DNA, the CDR3 is TGTGCCAGCAGCTTAGACATCCGGGACAGGGGGCAAAAGTACGAGCAGTACTTC. Its protein is CASSLDIRDRGQKYEQYF.

V usage is TRBV7-9 and J usage is TRBJ1-1; perhaps TRBD1 as D (5 bases). V dropped 5 bases and J dropped 4 bases, with 8 bases sitting between them. The germline gives CDR1 SEHNR, CDR2 FQNEAQ (reference sequence). This CDR3 region has 12 residues. The CDR3 bases are TGTGCCAGCAGCCGGGACGTCACTGAAGCTTTCTTT. Translated, it gives CASSRDVTEAFF.

The chain combines TRBV7-3 with TRBJ1-4; D gene uncertain. CDR1 SGHTA and CDR2 FQGTGA come from the germline V gene. The CDR3 is made up of 13 amino acids. V was trimmed by 5 bases and J by 8 bases, leaving 12 bases between them. CDR3: CASSDLVGEKLFF. As DNA, the CDR3 is TGTGCCAGCAGCGACTTAGTCGGGGAAAAACTGTTTTTT.

V and J are TRBV2 and TRBJ2-4; D might be TRBD2 (5 bases). The V and J ends lost 6 bases and 8 bases respectively, with 20 bases between them. This CDR3 has 15 residues. The germline gives CDR1 SNHLY, CDR2 FYNNEI. CDR3 DNA sequence: TGTGCCAGCAGGGTTAGCCGGGAAAACCGAGACATTCAGTACTTC. Translation gives CASRVSRENRDIQYF.

DNA for the CDR3: TGTGCCAGCAGAGAGAAAGGTCAGTCCTATAATTCACCCCTCCACTTT. As protein: CASREKGQSYNSPLHF. The V and J genes are TRBV6-7 and TRBJ1-6; no reliable D call. TRBV6-7 falls under the ORF class, with uncertain function. The V end was cut by 6 bases, the J end by 1 base, with 13 bases between. The CDR3 contains 16 residues.

The chain couples TRBV9 to TRBJ2-7; possibly TRBD2 for D (6 bases). CDR1 is SGDLS, CDR2 YYNGEE, per germline. The CDR3 totals 14 residues. V dropped 4 bases and J dropped 4 bases, with 15 bases sitting between them. This CDR3 is CASSTGGGTYEQYF. The CDR3 nucleotides read TGTGCCAGCAGCACTGGAGGAGGGACGTACGAGCAGTACTTC.

The V and J genes are TRBV21-1 and TRBJ1-1. TRBV21-1 is assigned pseudogene status. CDR3 length: 17 residues. This CDR3 reads CASSPPAGGYWNTEAFF. Here the CDR3 DNA reads TGTGCCAGCAGTCCCCCCGCTGGAGGATATTGGAACACTGAAGCTTTCTTT.

The chain has TRBV27 and TRBJ2-1, with a possible D match to TRBD2 (6 bases). V was trimmed by 1 base and J by 8 bases, leaving 18 bases between them. From germline, CDR1 is MNHEY and CDR2 SMNVEV (reference sequence). There are 16 residues in the CDR3. The CDR3 spells CASSLLGWGVGDEQFF. The CDR3 nucleotides read TGTGCCAGCAGTTTATTGGGATGGGGGGTGGGCGATGAGCAGTTCTTC.

The rearrangement links TRBV28 to TRBJ2-7, with D tentatively TRBD1 or TRBD2 (5 bases each). Trimming shortened V by 3 bases and J by 0 bases, and 15 bases separated the two germline ends. Germline V gene lookup returns CDR1 MDHEN and CDR2 SYDVKM. The CDR3 length is 16 residues. CDR3 region: CASSFAPGPSSYEQYF. The CDR3 coding sequence is TGTGCCAGCAGTTTTGCGCCGGGACCAAGCTCCTACGAGCAGTACTTC.